Detailed here is one T cell receptor beta chain. Its antigen is unknown. This specimen comes from a study of cytomegalovirus exposure and HLA in healthy donors. As for the study in general: Most donors, about 82% of approximately 400 genotyped, fell in the Caucasian-associated ancestry cluster. Whole-study results and caveats: Most TCR sequences were seen very rarely across donors, but some public TCRs occurred in many.

PCR used 60 Vbeta primers and 13 Jbeta primers. The method was immunoSEQ multiplex PCR; TCRdb's version includes in-frame clones alone and lacks a portion of them. The profile shows approximately 160,000 clones, 70% to 90% of them singletons. CDR1 SGDLS and CDR2 YYNGEE come from the germline V gene. V was cut by 0 bases and J by 0 bases, with 7 bases left in between. This CDR3 region has 16 residues. The gene calls are TRBV9 and TRBJ2-6; D is unclear. The TCR originated in a girl aged 5-17 years in good health and CMV-seropositive. Sequenced: PBMCs. CDR3 region: CASSVDPSSGANVLTF. The CDR3, as DNA: TGTGCCAGCAGCGTAGACCCTAGCTCTGGGGCCAACGTCCTGACTTTC. Full variable domain (rest looked up from reference TRBV9 and TRBJ2-6): DSGVTQTPKHLITATGQRVTLRCSPRSGDLSVYWYQQSLDQGLQFLIQYYNGEERAKGNILERFSAQQFPDLHSELNLSSLELGDSALYFCASSVDPSSGANVLTFGAGSRLTVL.